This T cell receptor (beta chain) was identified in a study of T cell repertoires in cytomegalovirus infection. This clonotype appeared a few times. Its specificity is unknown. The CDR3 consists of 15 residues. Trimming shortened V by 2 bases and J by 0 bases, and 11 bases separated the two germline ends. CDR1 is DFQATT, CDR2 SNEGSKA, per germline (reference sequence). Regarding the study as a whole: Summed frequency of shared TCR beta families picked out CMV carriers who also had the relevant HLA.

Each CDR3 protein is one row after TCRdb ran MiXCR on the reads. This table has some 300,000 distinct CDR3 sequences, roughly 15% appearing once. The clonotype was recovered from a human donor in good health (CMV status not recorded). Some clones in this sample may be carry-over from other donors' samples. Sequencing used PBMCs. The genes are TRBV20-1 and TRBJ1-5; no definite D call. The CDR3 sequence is CSARRPGYSNQPQHF. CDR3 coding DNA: TGCAGTGCTAGAAGGCCGGGGTATAGCAATCAGCCCCAGCATTTT.